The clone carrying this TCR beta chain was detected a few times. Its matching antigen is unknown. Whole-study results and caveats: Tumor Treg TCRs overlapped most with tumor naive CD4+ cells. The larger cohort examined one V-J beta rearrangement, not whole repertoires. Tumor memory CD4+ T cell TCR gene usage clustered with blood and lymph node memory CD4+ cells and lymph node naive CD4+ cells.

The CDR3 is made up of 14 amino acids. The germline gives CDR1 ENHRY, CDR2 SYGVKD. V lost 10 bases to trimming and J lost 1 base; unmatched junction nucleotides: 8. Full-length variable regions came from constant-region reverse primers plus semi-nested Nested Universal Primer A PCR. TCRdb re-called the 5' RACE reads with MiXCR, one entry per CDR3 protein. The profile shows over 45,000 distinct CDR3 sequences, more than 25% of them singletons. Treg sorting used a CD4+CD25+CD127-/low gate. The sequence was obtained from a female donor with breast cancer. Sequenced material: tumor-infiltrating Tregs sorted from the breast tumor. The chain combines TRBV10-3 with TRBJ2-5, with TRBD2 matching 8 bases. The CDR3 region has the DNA TGTGCCACAAAGAGCGGGGGCCCCCAAGAGACCCAGTACTTC. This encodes CATKSGGPQETQYF.